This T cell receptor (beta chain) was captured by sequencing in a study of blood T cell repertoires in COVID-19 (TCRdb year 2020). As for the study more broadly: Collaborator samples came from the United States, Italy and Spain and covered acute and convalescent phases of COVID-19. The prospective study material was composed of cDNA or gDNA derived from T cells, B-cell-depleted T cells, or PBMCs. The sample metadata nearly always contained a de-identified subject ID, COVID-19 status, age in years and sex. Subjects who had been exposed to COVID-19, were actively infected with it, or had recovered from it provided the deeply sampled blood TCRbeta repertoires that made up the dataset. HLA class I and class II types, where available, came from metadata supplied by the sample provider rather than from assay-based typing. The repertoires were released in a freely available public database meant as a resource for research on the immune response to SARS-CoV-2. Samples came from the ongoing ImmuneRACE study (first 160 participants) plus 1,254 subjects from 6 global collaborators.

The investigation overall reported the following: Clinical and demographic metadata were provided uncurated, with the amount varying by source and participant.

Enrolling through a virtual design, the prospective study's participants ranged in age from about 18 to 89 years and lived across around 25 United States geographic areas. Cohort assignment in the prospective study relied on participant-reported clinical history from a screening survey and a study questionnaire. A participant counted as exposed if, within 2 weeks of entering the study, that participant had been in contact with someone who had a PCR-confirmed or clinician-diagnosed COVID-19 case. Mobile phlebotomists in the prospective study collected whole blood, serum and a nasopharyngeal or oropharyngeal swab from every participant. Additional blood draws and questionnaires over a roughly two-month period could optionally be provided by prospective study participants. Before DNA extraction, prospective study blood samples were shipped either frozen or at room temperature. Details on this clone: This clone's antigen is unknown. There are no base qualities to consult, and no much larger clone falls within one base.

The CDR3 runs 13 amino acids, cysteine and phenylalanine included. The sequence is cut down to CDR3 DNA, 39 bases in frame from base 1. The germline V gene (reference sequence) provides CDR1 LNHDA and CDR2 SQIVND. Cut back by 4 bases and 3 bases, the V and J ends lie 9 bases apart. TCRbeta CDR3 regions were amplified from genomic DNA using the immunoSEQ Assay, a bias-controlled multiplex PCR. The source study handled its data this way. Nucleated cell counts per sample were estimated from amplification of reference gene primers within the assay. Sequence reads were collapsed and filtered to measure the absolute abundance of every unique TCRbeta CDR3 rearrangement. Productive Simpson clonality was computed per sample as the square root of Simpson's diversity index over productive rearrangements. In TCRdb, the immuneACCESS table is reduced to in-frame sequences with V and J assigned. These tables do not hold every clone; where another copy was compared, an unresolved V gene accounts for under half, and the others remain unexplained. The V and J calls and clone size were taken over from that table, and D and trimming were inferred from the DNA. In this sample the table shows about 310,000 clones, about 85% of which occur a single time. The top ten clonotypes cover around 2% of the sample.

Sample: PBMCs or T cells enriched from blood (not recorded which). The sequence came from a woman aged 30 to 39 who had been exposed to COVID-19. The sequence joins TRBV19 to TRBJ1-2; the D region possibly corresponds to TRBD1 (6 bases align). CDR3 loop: CASSRNRDYGYTF. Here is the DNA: TGTGCCAGTAGTAGGAACAGGGACTATGGCTACACCTTC. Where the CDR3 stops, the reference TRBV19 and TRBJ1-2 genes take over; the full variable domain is DGGITQSPKYLFRKEGQNVTLSCEQNLNHDAMYWYRQDPGQGLRLIYYSQIVNDFQKGDIAEGYSVSREKKESFPLTVTSAQKNPTAFYLCASSRNRDYGYTFGSGTRLTVV.